This TCR beta chain was identified during a study of blood T cell repertoires in COVID-19. Cohorts were assigned according to the clinical history that participants reported. Assay used: immunoSEQ multiplex PCR; TCRdb lists only in-frame clones, some missing. The repertoire includes 150,000 or so clones, 75% to 80% of them detected once, and around 3.2% sits in the top ten. The CDR3 runs to 16 residues. Germline lookup yields CDR1 SGHNT and CDR2 YYREEE (reference sequence). Unmatched junction bases numbered 9, after V lost 5 bases and J lost 0 bases. Sequenced sample: PBMCs or T cells enriched from blood (not recorded which). This chain connects TRBV5-4 to TRBJ2-3, with TRBD2 identical over 7 bases. This TCR was sampled from a woman between 45 and 60 years old who had recovered from COVID-19. The CDR3 nucleotides are TGTGCCAGCAGGGGACCTAGCGGAGTTAGCACAGATACGCAGTATTTT. Its translation: CASRGPSGVSTDTQYF.